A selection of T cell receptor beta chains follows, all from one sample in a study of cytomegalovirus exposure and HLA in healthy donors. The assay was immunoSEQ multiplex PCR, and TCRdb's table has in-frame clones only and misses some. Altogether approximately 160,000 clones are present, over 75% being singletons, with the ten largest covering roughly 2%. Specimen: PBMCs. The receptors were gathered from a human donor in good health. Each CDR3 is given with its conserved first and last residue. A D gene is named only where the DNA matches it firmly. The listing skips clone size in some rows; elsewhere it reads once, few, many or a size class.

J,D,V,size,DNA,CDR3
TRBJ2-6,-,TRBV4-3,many,TGCGCCAGCAGCCAAGATTCGGGGGCTGGGGCCAACGTCCTGACTTTC,CASSQDSGAGANVLTF
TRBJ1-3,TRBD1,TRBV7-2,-,TGTGCCAGCAGCCCCGGACAGGGTCACACTGGAAACACCATATATTTT,CASSPGQGHTGNTIYF
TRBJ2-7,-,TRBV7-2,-,TGTGCCAGCAGCTCCGGTGTGGGACTCTACCCTTGCGAGCAGTACTTC,CASSSGVGLYPCEQYF
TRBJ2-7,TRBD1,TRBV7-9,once,TGTGCCAGCAGCGGACAGGGTTCCGAGCAGTACTTC,CASSGQGSEQYF
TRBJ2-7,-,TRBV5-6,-,TGTGCCAGCAGCTACCCGGGAAAGGGCGAGCAGTACTTC,CASSYPGKGEQYF
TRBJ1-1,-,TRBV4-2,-,TGTGCCAGCAGCCAAGAAACGGGGTACGTGGAAGCTTTCTTT,CASSQETGYVEAFF
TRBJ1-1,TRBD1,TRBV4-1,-,TGCGCCAGCAGCCAAGGGGGCAGGGGGCGGAGTGGCACTGAAGCTTTCTTT,CASSQGGRGRSGTEAFF
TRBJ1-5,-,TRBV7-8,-,TGTGCCAGCAGCTTAGACAGGGTCAATCAGCCCCAGCATTTT,CASSLDRVNQPQHF
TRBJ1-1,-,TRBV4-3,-,TGCGCCAGCAGCCAAGAAAGAGGGTTCGGCACTGAAGCTTTCTTT,CASSQERGFGTEAFF
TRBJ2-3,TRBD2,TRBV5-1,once,TGCGCCAGCACTGCCGCCACTAGCGGCACAGATACGCAGTATTTT,CASTAATSGTDTQYF
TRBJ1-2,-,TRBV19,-,TGTGCCAGTACGGGAGGAGCACGGGACTATGGCTACACCTTC,CASTGGARDYGYTF
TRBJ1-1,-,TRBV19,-,TGTGCCAGTAGTATAGATGACCCAGGGAGGCCTGAAGCTTTCTTT,CASSIDDPGRPEAFF
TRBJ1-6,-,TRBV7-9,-,TGTGCCAGCAGCTTAGAGGACACGTCCCTCCACTTT,CASSLEDTSLHF
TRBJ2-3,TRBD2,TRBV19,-,TGTGCCACTAGGACTAGCGGCACAGATACGCAGTATTTT,CATRTSGTDTQYF
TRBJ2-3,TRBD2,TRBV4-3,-,TGCGCCAGCAGCCAAGATCGAGCGGGGGGGGTCACAGATACGCAGTATTTT,CASSQDRAGGVTDTQYF
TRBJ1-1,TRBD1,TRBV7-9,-,TGTGCCAGCAGTTTGCCAGGGGGCATGAACACTGAAGCTTTCTTT,CASSLPGGMNTEAFF
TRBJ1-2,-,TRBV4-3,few,TGCGCCAGCAGCCACGGCCTGGAGGGATACTATGGCTACACCTTC,CASSHGLEGYYGYTF
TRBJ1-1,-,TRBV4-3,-,TGCGCCAGCAGCCAAGTCAGGAGGACTGAAGCTTTCTTT,CASSQVRRTEAFF
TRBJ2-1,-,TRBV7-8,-,TGTGCCAGCAGCTTTTTTGCGGTTTCCTACAATGAGCAGTTCTTC,CASSFFAVSYNEQFF
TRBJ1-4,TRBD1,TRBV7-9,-,TGTGCCAGCAGCCTACGACAGGGGGCTGAGGGTAATGAAAAACTGTTTTTT,CASSLRQGAEGNEKLFF
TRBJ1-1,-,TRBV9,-,TGTGCCAGCAGCAGAGAGGGTCAGGGGACTGAAGCTTTCTTT,CASSREGQGTEAFF
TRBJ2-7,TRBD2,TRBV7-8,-,TGTGCCAGCAGCTTAGAGGTAGCGGGGGCCACCCCCTCTAGAGAGCAGTACTTC,CASSLEVAGATPSREQYF
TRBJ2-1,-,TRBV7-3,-,TGTGCCAGCAGCCCTCGGGGGATTTTTGGCGATGAGCAGTTCTTC,CASSPRGIFGDEQFF
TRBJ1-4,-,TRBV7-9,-,TGTGCCAGCAGCTTAGGGAGGAGTGCAGGAGAAAAACTGTTTTTT,CASSLGRSAGEKLFF
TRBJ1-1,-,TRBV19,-,TGTGCCAGTAGTATTTCCCAGCGTCTGAACACTGAAGCTTTCTTT,CASSISQRLNTEAFF
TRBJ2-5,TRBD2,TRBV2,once,TGTGCCAGCACTCGGGGGGGGGTCACAGAGACCCAGTACTTC,CASTRGGVTETQYF
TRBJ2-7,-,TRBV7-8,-,TGTGCCAGCAGCCCCGGACAGTATCCCTACGAGCAGTACTTC,CASSPGQYPYEQYF
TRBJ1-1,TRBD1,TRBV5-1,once,TGCGCCAGCAGATACCGGGACAGGGACACTGAAGCTTTCTTT,CASRYRDRDTEAFF
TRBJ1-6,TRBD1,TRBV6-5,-,TGTGCCAGCAGTTACTCGGGACAGGATAATTCACCCCTCCACTTT,CASSYSGQDNSPLHF
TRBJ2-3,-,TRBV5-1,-,TGCGCCAGCAGTTTCAGTCCAGATACGCAGTATTTT,CASSFSPDTQYF
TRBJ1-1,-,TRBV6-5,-,TGTGCCAGCAGGACCGAACAGCACCACACTGAAGCTTTCTTT,CASRTEQHHTEAFF
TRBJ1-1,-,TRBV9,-,TGTGCCAGCAGCGTAGGGGCGGGGAGCACTGAAGCTTTCTTT,CASSVGAGSTEAFF
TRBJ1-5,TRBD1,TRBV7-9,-,TGTGCCAGCAGCGGGACAGGGGGGAGCAATCAGCCCCAGCATTTT,CASSGTGGSNQPQHF
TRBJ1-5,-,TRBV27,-,TGTGCCAGCAGTTTATCGACAGTTCAGCCCCAGCATTTT,CASSLSTVQPQHF
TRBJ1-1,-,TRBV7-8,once,TGTGCCAGCAGCGCATCGGCGGGGTCGAACACTGAAGCTTTCTTT,CASSASAGSNTEAFF
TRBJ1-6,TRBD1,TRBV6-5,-,TGTGCCAGCAGCCGAACGGGACAGGGGGAATCACCCCTCCACTTT,CASSRTGQGESPLHF
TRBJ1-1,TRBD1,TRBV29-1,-,TGCAGCGTCAACGTCCCGGGACAGGGGAACACTGAAGCTTTCTTT,CSVNVPGQGNTEAFF
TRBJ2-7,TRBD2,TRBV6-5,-,TGTGCCAGCGAGACTAGCGGGGGCTACGAGCAGTACTTC,CASETSGGYEQYF
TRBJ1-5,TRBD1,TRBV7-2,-,TGTGCCAGCAGCCCACCGGGACAGGGCGATCAGCCCCAGCATTTT,CASSPPGQGDQPQHF
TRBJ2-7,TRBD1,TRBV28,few,TGTGCCAGCAGGAGGACAGGACTTTCCTACGAGCAGTACTTC,CASRRTGLSYEQYF
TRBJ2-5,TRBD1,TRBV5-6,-,TGTGCCAGCAGCTGGGGACAGGGAGGGACCCAGTACTTC,CASSWGQGGTQYF
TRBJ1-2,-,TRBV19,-,TGTGCCAGTAGTGCCCGGACGGACTCGAATGGCTACACCTTC,CASSARTDSNGYTF